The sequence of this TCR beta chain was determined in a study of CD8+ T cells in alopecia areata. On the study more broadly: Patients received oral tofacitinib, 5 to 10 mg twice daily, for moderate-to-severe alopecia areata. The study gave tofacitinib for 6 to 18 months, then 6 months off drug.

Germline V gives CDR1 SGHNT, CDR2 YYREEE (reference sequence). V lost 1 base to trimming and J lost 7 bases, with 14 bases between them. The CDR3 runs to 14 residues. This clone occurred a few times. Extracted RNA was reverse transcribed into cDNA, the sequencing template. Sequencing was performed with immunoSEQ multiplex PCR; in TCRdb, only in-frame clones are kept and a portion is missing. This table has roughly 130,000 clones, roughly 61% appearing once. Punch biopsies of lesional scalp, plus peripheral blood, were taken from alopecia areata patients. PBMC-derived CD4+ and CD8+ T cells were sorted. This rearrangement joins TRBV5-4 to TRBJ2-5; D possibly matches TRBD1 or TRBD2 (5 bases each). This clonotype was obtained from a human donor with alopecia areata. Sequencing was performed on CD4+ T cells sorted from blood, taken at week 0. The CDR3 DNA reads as TGTGCCAGCAGCTTGCAGGGACGAAGAGGGACCCAGTACTTC. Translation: CASSLQGRRGTQYF.